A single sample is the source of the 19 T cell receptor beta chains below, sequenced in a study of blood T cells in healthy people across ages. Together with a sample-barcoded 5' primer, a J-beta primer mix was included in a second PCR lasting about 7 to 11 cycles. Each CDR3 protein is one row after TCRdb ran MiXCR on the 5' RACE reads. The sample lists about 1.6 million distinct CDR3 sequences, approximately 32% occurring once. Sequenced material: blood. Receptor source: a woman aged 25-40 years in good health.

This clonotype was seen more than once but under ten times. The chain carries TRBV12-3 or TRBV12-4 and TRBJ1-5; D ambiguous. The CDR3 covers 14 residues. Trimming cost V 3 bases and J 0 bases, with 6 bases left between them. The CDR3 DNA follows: TGTGCCAGCAGTTTGAGGCGTAGCAATCAGCCCCAGCATTTT. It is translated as CASSLRRSNQPQHF.

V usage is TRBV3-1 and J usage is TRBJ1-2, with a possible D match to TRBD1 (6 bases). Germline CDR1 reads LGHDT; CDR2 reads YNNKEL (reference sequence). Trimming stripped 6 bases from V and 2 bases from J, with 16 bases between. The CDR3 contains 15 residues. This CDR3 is CASRDETGSNYGYTF. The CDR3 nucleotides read TGTGCCAGCAGGGACGAGACAGGTTCAAACTATGGCTACACCTTC.

The CDR3 nucleotides read TGCAGTGCTAGAGCGGGACCGCCGAATCAGCCCCAGCATTTT. Protein sequence: CSARAGPPNQPQHF. The chain employs TRBV20-1 and TRBJ1-5; D might be TRBD1 (5 bases). Germline CDR1 reads DFQATT; CDR2 reads SNEGSKA (reference sequence). The CDR3 totals 14 residues. The V and J ends lost 1 base and 4 bases respectively, with 11 bases between them.

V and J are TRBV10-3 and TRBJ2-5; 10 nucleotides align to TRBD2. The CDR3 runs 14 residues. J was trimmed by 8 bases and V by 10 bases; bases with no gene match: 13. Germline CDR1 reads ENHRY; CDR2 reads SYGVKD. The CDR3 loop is CATESGRAGETQYF. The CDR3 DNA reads TGTGCCACAGAGAGCGGGAGGGCCGGGGAAACCCAGTACTTC.

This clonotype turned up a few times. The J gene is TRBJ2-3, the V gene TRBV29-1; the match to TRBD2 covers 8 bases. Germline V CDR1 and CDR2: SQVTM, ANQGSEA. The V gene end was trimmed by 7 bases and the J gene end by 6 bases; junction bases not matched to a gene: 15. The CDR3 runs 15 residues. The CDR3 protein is CSASGGTAPGDTQYF. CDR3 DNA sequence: TGCAGCGCCTCGGGGGGGACGGCCCCTGGGGATACGCAGTATTTT.

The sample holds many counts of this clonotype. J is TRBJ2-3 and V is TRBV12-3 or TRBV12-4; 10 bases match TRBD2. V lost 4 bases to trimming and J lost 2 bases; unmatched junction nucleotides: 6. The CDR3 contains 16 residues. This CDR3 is CASSSSSGSLTDTQYF. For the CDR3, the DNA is TGTGCCAGCAGTTCCTCTAGCGGGAGCCTCACAGATACGCAGTATTTT.

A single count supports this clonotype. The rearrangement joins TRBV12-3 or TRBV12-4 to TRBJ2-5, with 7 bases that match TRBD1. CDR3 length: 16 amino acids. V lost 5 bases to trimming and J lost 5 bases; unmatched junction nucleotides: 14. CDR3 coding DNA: TGTGCCAGCAGTCATGGACCCTTCGACAGGGAGGAGACCCAGTACTTC. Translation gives CASSHGPFDREETQYF.

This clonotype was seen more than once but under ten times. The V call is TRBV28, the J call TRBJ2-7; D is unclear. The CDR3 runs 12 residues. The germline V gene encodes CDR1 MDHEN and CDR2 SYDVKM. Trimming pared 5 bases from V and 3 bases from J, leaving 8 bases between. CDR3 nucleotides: TGTGCCAGCAGTCGCACGATCTACGAGCAGTACTTC. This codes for CASSRTIYEQYF. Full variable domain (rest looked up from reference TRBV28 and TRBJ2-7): DVKVTQSSRYLVKRTGEKVFLECVQDMDHENMFWYRQDPGLGLRLIYFSYDVKMKEKGDIPEGYSVSREKKERFSLILESASTNQTSMYLCASSRTIYEQYFGPGTRLTVT.

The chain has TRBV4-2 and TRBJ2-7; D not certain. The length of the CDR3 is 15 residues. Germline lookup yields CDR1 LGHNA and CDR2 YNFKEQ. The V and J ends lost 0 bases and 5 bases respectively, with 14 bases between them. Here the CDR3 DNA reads TGTGCCAGCAGCCAAGATCGCCAGGATCAAAACGAGCAGTACTTC. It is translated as CASSQDRQDQNEQYF.

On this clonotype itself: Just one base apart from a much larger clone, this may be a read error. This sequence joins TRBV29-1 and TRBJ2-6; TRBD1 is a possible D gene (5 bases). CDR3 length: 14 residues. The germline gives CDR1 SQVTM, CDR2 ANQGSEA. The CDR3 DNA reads TGCAGCGTCTACCTTGACTCTGGGGCCAACGCCCTGACTTTC. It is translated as CSVYLDSGANALTF.

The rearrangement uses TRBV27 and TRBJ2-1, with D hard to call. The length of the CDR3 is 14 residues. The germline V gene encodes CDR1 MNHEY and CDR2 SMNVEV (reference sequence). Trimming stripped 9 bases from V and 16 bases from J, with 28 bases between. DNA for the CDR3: TGTGCCAGTCGAGTTGCGCAGCCGAACACTGAAGCTTTCTTC. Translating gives CASRVAQPNTEAFF.

In nucleotides, the CDR3 is TGTGCCAGCTCTACTAGCGGAATCACAGATACGCAGTATTTT. It yields the protein CASSTSGITDTQYF. The chain has TRBV6-5 and TRBJ2-3, with TRBD2 matching over 8 bases. The CDR3 extends over 14 amino acids. Germline CDR1 MNHEY, CDR2 SVGAGI. Trimming cost V 8 bases and J 2 bases; bases outside gene matches: 6.

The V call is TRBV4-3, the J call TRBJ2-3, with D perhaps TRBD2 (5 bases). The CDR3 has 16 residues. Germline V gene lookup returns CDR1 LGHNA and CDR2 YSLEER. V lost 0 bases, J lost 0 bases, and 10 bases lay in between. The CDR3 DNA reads TGCGCCAGCAGCCAAGAAGTTAGCGCAAGCACAGATACGCAGTATTTT. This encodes CASSQEVSASTDTQYF.

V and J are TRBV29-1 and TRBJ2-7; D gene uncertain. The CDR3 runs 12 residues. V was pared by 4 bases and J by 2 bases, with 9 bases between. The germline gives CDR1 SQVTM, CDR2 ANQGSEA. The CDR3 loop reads CSVGRNPYEQYF. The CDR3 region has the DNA TGCAGCGTTGGGCGGAACCCCTACGAGCAGTACTTC.

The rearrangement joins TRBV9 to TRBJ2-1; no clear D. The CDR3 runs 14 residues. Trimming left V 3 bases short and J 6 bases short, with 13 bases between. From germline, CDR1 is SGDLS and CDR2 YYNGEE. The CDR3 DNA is TGTGCCAGCAGCGGGCGCGGTATGGGCAATGAGCAGTTCTTC. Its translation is CASSGRGMGNEQFF.

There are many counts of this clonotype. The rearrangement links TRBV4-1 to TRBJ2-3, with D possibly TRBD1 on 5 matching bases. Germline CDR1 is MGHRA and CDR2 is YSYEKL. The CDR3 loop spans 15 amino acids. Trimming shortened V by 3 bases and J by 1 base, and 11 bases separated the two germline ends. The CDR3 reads CASSQGPTGTDTQYF. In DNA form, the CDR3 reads TGCGCCAGCAGCCAGGGTCCGACAGGCACAGATACGCAGTATTTT.

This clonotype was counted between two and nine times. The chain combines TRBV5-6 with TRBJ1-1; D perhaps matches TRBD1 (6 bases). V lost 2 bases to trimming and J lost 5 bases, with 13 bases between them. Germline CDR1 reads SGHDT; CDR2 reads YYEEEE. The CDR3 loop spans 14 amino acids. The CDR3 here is CASSLRGGRTEAFF. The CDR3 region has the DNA TGTGCCAGCAGCTTAAGAGGGGGAAGGACTGAAGCTTTCTTT.

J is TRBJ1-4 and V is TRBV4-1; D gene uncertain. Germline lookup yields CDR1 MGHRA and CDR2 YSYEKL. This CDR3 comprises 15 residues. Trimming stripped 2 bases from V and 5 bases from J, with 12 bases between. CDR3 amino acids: CASSQSRMGNEKLFF. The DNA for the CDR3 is TGCGCCAGCAGCCAAAGCAGGATGGGGAATGAAAAACTGTTTTTT.

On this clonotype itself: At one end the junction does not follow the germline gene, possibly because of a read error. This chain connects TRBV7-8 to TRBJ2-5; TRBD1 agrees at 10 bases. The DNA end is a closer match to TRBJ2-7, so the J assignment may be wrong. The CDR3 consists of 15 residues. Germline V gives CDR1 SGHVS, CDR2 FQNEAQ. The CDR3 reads CTSSLRTGGWCEQYF. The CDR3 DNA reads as TGTACCAGCAGCTTACGGACAGGGGGTTGGTGCGAGCAGTACTTC.